A selection of T cell receptor beta chains follows, all from one sample in a study of cytomegalovirus exposure and HLA in healthy donors. Only in-frame clones appear in the TCRdb table, and some are missing; sequencing was by immunoSEQ multiplex PCR. The repertoire holds approximately 30,000 clones, around 70% seen once, with around a tenth in the top ten. Sequenced input: PBMCs. The receptors were sampled from a man aged 40-50 years in good health and CMV-seropositive. CDR3s include the opening cysteine and the closing phenylalanine or tryptophan. D genes are given only for firm matches. Only some rows state a clone size, as once, few, many or a class for expanded clones.

j_gene,len,v_gene,d_gene,abundance,CDR3aa,CDR3nt
TRBJ1-1,17,TRBV15,TRBD1,.,CATSSPRTGAIYTEAFF,TGTGCCACCAGCAGCCCCCGGACAGGGGCAATCTACACTGAAGCTTTCTTT
TRBJ1-5,15,TRBV5-6,.,few,CASSLRRVDGQPQHF,TGTGCCAGCAGCCTCCGGAGGGTCGATGGCCAGCCCCAGCATTTT
TRBJ2-7,14,TRBV28,TRBD2,.,CASSRSRGAYEQYF,TGTGCCAGCAGTCGGTCTCGGGGGGCCTACGAGCAGTACTTC
TRBJ2-7,13,TRBV18,TRBD1,.,CASSRTGGGEQYF,TGTGCCAGCTCACGGACAGGGGGCGGCGAGCAGTACTTC
TRBJ2-4,15,TRBV18,TRBD1,few,CASSYTGVAKNIQYF,TGTGCCAGCTCATACACAGGGGTCGCCAAAAACATTCAGTACTTC
TRBJ2-2,15,TRBV11-1,TRBD1,.,CASRPGQGATGELFF,TGTGCCAGCAGACCGGGACAGGGGGCCACCGGGGAGCTGTTTTTT
TRBJ2-5,15,TRBV7-6,.,.,CASGPPRHRQETQYF,TGTGCCAGCGGTCCCCCGAGACACCGGCAAGAGACCCAGTACTTC
TRBJ1-2,13,TRBV6-5,TRBD1,.,CASSFDRVVGYTF,TGTGCCAGCAGTTTCGACAGGGTTGTAGGCTACACCTTC
TRBJ2-5,15,TRBV6-5,TRBD2,.,CASSYTWTSRETQYF,TGTGCCAGCAGTTACACCTGGACTAGCCGAGAGACCCAGTACTTC
TRBJ2-1,17,TRBV7-9,TRBD2,.,CASSAKTRLAGGNEQFF,TGTGCCAGCAGCGCAAAAACAAGACTAGCGGGGGGTAATGAGCAGTTCTTC
TRBJ1-6,15,TRBV11-3,.,.,CASSWARGNNSPLHF,TGTGCCAGCAGCTGGGCTAGGGGGAACAATTCACCCCTCCACTTT
TRBJ2-2,16,TRBV28,TRBD1,few,CASSAPGQPNTGELFF,TGTGCCAGCAGTGCCCCGGGACAGCCAAACACCGGGGAGCTGTTTTTT
TRBJ1-4,15,TRBV25-1,.,.,CASSERGVPNEKLFF,TGTGCCAGCAGTGAACGGGGGGTGCCTAATGAAAAACTGTTTTTT
TRBJ1-3,17,TRBV9,.,few,CASSVADRGASGNTIYF,TGTGCCAGCAGCGTAGCAGACCGAGGCGCCTCTGGAAACACCATATATTTT
TRBJ2-3,16,TRBV18,.,.,CASSPPARGSPDTQYF,TGTGCCAGCTCACCCCCCGCGAGAGGGAGTCCAGATACGCAGTATTTT
TRBJ1-5,12,TRBV2,.,.,CASSEYYQPQHF,TGTGCCAGCAGTGAATACTATCAGCCCCAGCATTTT
TRBJ2-1,16,TRBV14,.,.,CASSQADSFSYNEQFF,TGTGCCAGCAGCCAAGCCGACAGCTTCTCCTACAATGAGCAGTTCTTC
TRBJ1-2,16,TRBV6-6,.,.,CASSYSTPRVNRGYTF,TGTGCCAGCAGTTACTCGACCCCAAGGGTTAACAGGGGCTACACCTTC
TRBJ2-1,14,TRBV7-9,TRBD1,few,CASSHWDSYNEQFF,TGTGCCAGCAGCCACTGGGACAGCTACAATGAGCAGTTCTTC
TRBJ2-2,16,TRBV5-1,.,.,CASSLEPTENTGELFF,TGCGCCAGCAGCTTGGAGCCGACAGAGAACACCGGGGAGCTGTTTTTT